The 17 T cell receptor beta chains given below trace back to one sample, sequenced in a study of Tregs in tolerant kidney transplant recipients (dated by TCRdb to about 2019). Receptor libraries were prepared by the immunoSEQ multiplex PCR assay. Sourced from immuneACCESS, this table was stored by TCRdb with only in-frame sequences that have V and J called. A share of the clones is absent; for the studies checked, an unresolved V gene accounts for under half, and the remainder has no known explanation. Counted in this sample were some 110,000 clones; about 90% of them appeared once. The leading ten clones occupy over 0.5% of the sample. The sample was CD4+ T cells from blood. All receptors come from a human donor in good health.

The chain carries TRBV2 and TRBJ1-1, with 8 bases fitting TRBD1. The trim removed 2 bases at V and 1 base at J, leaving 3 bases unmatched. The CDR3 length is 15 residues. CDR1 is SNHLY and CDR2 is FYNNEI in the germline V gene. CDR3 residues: CASSEQGAKNTEAFF. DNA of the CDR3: TGTGCCAGCAGTGAACAGGGGGCGAAGAACACTGAAGCTTTCTTT.

In nucleotides, the CDR3 is TGTGCCAGCAACCGGGGAATAAGCACAGATACGCAGTATTTT. Translation gives CASNRGISTDTQYF. The gene calls are TRBV11-2 and TRBJ2-3, with a possible D match to TRBD2 (5 bases). This CDR3 region has 14 residues. Between the trimmed V and J ends, which lost 7 bases and 0 bases, there was a span of 11 bases. Germline V gene lookup returns CDR1 SGHAT and CDR2 FQNNGV.

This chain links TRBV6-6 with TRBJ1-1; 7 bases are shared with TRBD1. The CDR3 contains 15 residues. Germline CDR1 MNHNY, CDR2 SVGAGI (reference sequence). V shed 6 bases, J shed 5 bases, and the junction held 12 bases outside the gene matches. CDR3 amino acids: CASRDRQGGLTEAFF. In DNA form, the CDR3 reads TGTGCCAGCAGAGACCGACAGGGTGGGTTAACTGAAGCTTTCTTT.

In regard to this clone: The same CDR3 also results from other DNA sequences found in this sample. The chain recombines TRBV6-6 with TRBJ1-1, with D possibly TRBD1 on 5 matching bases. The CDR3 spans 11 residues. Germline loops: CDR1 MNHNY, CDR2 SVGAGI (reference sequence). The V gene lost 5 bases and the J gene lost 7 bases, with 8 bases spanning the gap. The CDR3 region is CASSGTFEAFF. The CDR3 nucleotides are TGTGCCAGCAGTGGGACTTTTGAAGCTTTCTTT.

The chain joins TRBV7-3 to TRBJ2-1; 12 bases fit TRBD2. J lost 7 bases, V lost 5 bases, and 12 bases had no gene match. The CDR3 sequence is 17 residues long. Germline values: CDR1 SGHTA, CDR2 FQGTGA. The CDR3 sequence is CASSPQKSSGGANEQFF. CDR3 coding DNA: TGTGCCAGCAGCCCACAGAAATCTAGCGGGGGGGCAAATGAGCAGTTCTTC.

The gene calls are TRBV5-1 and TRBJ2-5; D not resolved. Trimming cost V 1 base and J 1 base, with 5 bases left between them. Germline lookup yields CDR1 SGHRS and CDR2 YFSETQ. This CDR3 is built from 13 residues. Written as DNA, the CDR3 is TGCGCCAGCAGCTTGTTCCCCCAAGAGACCCAGTACTTC. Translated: CASSLFPQETQYF.

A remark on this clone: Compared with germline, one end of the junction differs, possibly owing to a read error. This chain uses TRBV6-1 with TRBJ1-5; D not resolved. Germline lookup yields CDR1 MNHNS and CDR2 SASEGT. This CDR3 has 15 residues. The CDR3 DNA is TGTGCCGGCAGTGATGGCGGCCATAGCAATCAGCCCCAGCATTTT. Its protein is CAGSDGGHSNQPQHF.

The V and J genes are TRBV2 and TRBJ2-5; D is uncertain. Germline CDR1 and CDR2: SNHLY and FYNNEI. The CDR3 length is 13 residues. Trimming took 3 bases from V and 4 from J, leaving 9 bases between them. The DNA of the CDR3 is TGTGCCAGCAGTGATCGGGCAGCAGAGACCCAGTACTTC. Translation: CASSDRAAETQYF.

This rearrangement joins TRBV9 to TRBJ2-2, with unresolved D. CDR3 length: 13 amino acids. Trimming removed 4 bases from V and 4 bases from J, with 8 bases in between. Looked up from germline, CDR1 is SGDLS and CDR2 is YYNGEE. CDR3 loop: CASSPGGTGELFF. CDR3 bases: TGTGCCAGCAGCCCCGGCGGCACCGGGGAGCTGTTTTTT.

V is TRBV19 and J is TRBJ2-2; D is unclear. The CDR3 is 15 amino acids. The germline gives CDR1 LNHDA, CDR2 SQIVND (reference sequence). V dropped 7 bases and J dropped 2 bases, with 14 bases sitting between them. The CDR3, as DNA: TGTGCCAGTACCCGAGGAGACTCTAACACCGGGGAGCTGTTTTTT. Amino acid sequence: CASTRGDSNTGELFF.

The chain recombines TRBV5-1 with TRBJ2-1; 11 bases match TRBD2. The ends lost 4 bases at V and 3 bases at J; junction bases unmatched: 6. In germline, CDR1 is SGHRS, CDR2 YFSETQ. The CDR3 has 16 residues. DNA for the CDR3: TGCGCCAGCAGCCTGACCGGGACTAGCGGCTACAATGAGCAGTTCTTC. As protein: CASSLTGTSGYNEQFF.

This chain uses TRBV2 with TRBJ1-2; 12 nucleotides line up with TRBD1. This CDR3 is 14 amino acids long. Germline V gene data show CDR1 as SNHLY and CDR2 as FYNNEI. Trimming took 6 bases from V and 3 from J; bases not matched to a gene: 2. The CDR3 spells CASSGTGGDYGYTF. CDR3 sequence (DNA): TGTGCCAGCAGCGGGACAGGGGGCGACTATGGCTACACCTTC.

CDR3: CASRRSSYEQYF. The CDR3 nucleotides are TGTGCCAGCAGAAGATCCTCCTACGAGCAGTACTTC. The chain is built from TRBV6-5 and TRBJ2-7, with D uncertain. This CDR3 is 12 amino acids long. Germline CDR1 and CDR2: MNHEY and SVGAGI. The germline V and J ends were trimmed by 6 bases and 0 bases, with 6 bases remaining between them.

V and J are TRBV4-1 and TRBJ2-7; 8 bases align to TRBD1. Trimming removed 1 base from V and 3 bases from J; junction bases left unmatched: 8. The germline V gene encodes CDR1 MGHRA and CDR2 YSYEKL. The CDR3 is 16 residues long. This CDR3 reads CASSQVITGGLYEQYF. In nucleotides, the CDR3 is TGCGCCAGCAGCCAAGTAATAACAGGGGGGCTCTACGAGCAGTACTTC.

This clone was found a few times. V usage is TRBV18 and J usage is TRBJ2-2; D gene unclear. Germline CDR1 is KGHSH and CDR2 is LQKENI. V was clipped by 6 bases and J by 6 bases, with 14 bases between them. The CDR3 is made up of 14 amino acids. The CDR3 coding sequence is TGTGCCAGCTCCTACCAGGACGCCTCCGGGGAGCTGTTTTTT. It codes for CASSYQDASGELFF.

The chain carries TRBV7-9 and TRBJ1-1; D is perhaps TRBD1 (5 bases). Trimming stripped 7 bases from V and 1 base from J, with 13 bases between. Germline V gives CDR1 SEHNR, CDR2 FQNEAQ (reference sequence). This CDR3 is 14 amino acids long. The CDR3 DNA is TGTGCCAGCACCGTGGGTGGGGGGAACACTGAAGCTTTCTTT. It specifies CASTVGGGNTEAFF.

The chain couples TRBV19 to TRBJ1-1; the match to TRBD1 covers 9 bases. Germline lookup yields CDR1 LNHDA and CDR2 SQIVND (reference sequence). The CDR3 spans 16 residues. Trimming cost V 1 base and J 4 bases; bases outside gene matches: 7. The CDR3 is CASSIVTGGAGTEAFF. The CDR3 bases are TGTGCCAGTAGTATAGTCACAGGGGGCGCGGGCACTGAAGCTTTCTTT.